What follows describes a single T cell receptor (beta chain). Its antigen is currently unknown. There are 17 residues in the CDR3. Germline V lookup: CDR1 SGHVS, CDR2 FQNEAQ. V shed 5 bases and J 0 bases; nucleotides not matched to a gene: 6. Amplification targeted the TCR beta CDR3 regions, with RNA transcripts as the source material. HTBI-primed RT-PCR formed the first round, and a multiplex PCR formed the second. TCRdb redid the calling of the multiplex PCR reads with MiXCR, one entry per CDR3 protein. Among a few hundred thousand distinct CDR3 sequences, about 16% were seen once, and the ten largest hold 7%. This entry comes from a study of Graves' ophthalmopathy and Graves' hyperthyroidism. Study-level points and caveats: Predictions made by the model for ophthalmopathy progression reached 65% to 71% sensitivity and about 72% specificity. Blood contained most expanded thyroid clonotypes exceeding 0.001 frequency.

Sequences were obtained from peripheral blood. The chain carries TRBV7-8 and TRBJ2-7; 14 bases are a match to TRBD2. This TCR came from a woman aged 18-29 years with stable Graves' hyperthyroidism. The chain's CDR3 is CASSPWTSGGFSYEQYF. CDR3 sequence (DNA): TGTGCCAGCAGCCCCTGGACTAGCGGGGGGTTCTCCTACGAGCAGTACTTC.